This T cell receptor (beta chain) was profiled in a study of CD8+ T cells in alopecia areata. CDR1 and CDR2 (germline): MNHEY, SMNVEV (reference sequence). V dropped 3 bases and J dropped 4 bases, with 10 bases sitting between them. CDR3 length equals 14 residues. Note on this clone: Antigen unknown.

Findings of the study overall: Sequencing of scalp samples also captures resident alphabeta T cells of normal skin. The study found TCR sharing across patients less clear than in mice, possibly for HLA reasons.

Sequencing relied on a cDNA template that was reverse transcribed from extracted RNA. The protocol was immunoSEQ multiplex PCR, while the TCRdb copy is restricted to in-frame clones and leaves out a portion. The table includes approximately 99,000 clones, roughly 55% detected once. Both peripheral blood and punch biopsies of lesional scalp skin were obtained from patients who had alopecia areata. Material for sequencing was NKG2D-low CD8+ T cells sorted from blood. The gene calls are TRBV27 and TRBJ2-1; perhaps TRBD2 as D (5 bases). The TCR sequence derives from a human donor with alopecia areata. CDR3 residues: CASSLASPYNEQFF. In DNA form, the CDR3 reads TGTGCCAGCAGTTTGGCTAGCCCTTACAATGAGCAGTTCTTC.